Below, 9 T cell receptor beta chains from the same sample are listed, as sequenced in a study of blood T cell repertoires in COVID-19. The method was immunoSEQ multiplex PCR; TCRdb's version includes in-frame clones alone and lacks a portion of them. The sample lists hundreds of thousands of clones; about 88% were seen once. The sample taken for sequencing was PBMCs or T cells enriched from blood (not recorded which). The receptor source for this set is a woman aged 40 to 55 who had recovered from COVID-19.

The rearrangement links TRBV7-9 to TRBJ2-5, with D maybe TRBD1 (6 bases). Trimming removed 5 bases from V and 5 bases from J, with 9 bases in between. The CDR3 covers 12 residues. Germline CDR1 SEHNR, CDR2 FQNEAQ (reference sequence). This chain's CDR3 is CASSVTGETQYF. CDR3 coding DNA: TGTGCCAGCAGCGTAACAGGGGAGACCCAGTACTTC.

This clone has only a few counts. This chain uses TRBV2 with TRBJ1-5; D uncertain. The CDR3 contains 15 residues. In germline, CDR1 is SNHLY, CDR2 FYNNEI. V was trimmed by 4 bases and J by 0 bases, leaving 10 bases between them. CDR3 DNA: TGTGCCAGCAGTGCGGAGGGATATAGCAATCAGCCCCAGCATTTT. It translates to CASSAEGYSNQPQHF.

The CDR3 is CASSPSLGWDTEAFF. CDR3 coding DNA: TGTGCCAGCAGCCCCTCTCTCGGGTGGGACACTGAAGCTTTCTTT. The chain carries TRBV11-1 and TRBJ1-1; no definite D call. The ends were cut back, 5 bases at V and 3 bases at J, with 16 bases in the middle. The V gene's germline CDR1 is SGHAT and CDR2 FQDESV (reference sequence). The CDR3 sequence is 15 residues long.

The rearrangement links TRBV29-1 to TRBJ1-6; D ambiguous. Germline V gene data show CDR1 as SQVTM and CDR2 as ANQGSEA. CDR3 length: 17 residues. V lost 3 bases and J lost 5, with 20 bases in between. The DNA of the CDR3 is TGCAGCGTTGATTTCGGCAGGCGGAAGAGGGATAATTCACCCCTCCACTTT. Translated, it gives CSVDFGRRKRDNSPLHF.

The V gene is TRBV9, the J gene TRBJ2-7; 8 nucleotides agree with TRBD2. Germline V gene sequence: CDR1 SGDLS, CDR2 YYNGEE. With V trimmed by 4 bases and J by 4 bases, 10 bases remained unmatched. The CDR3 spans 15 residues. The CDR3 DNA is TGTGCCAGCAGCAAAGGGGGGACTAGTGATTACGAGCAGTACTTC. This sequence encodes CASSKGGTSDYEQYF.

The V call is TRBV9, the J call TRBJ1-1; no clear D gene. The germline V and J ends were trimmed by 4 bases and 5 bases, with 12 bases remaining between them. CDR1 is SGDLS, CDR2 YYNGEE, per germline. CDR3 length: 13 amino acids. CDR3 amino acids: CASSPRVGTEAFF. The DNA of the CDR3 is TGTGCCAGCAGCCCACGGGTGGGTACTGAAGCTTTCTTT.

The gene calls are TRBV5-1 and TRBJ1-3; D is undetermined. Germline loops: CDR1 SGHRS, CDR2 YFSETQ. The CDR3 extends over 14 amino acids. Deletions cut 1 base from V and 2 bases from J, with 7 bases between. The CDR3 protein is CASSLIGAGNTIYF. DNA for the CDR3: TGCGCCAGCAGCTTGATAGGAGCTGGAAACACCATATATTTT.

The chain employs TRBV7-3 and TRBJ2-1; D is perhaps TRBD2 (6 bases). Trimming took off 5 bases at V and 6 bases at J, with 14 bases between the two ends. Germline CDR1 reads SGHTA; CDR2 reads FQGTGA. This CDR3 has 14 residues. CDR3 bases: TGTGCCAGCAGCCAGGTGGGGGGTTCCAATGAGCAGTTCTTC. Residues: CASSQVGGSNEQFF. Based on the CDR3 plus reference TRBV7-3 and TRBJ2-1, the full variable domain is GAGVSQTPSNKVTEKGKYVELRCDPISGHTALYWYRQSLGQGPEFLIYFQGTGAADDSGLPNDRFFAVRPEGSVSTLKIQRTERGDSAVYLCASSQVGGSNEQFFGPGTRLTVL.

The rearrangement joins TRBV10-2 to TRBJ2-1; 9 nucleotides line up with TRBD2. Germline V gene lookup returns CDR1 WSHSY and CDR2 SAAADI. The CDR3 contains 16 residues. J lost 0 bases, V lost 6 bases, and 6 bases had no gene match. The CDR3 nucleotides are TGCGCCAGCAGACTAGCGGGTGCTAGCTCCTACAATGAGCAGTTCTTC. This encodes CASRLAGASSYNEQFF.